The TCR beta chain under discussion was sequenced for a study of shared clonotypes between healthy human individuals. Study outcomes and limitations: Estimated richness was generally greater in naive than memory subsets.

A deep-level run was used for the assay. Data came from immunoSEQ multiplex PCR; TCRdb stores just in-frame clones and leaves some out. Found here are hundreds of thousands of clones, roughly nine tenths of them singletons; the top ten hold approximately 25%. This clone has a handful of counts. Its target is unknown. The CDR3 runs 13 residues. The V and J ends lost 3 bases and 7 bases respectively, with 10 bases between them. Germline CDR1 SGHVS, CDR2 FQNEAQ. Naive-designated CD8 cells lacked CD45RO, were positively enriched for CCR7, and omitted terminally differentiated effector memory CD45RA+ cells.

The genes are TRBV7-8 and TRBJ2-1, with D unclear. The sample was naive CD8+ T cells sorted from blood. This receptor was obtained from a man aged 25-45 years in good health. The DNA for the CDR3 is TGTGCCAGCAGCTTGGCCTTCGGTAATGAGCAGTTCTTC. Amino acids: CASSLAFGNEQFF. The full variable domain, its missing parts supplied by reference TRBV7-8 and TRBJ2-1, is GAGVSQSPRYKVAKRGQDVALRCDPISGHVSLFWYQQALGQGPEFLTYFQNEAQLDKSGLPSDRFFAERPEGSVSTLKIQRTQQEDSAVYLCASSLAFGNEQFFGPGTRLTVL.